These 9 T cell receptor beta chains were sequenced from one sample in a study of blood T cells in healthy people across ages. Together with a sample-barcoded 5' primer, a J-beta primer mix was included in a second PCR lasting 7 to 11 cycles. Using its own MiXCR run on the 5' RACE reads, TCRdb lists one record per CDR3 protein. The table shows over 1,500,000 distinct CDR3 sequences, with around half occurring only once. Sequencing was done on a sample of blood. These receptors all stem from a woman aged 40-49 years in good health.

The genes are TRBV5-1 and TRBJ2-2, with 10 nucleotides matching TRBD2. The J segment lost 7 bases and the V segment lost 4 bases, leaving 10 bases of the junction unmatched. CDR3 length: 16 residues. Germline V CDR1 and CDR2: SGHRS, YFSETQ. The CDR3 DNA sequence: TGCGCCAGCAGCCCCCTAGCGGGGGCCGGCAGCGGGGAGCTGTTTTTT. Translated: CASSPLAGAGSGELFF.

The chain has TRBV9 and TRBJ2-7; 10 positions match TRBD2. The CDR3 extends over 16 amino acids. V shed 3 bases, J shed 7 bases, and the junction held 13 bases outside the gene matches. Germline V gene data show CDR1 as SGDLS and CDR2 as YYNGEE. The CDR3 DNA follows: TGTGCCAGCAGCGCCCATGGACTAGCGGAAACCAATGAGCAGTACTTC. Translation gives CASSAHGLAETNEQYF.

The chain uses TRBV20-1 and TRBJ1-2, with D maybe TRBD1 (5 bases). CDR3 length: 14 residues. CDR1 DFQATT and CDR2 SNEGSKA come from the germline V gene (reference sequence). The V end was cut by 5 bases, the J end by 8 bases, with 21 bases between. The CDR3, as DNA: TGCAGTGCTCCAAATCCGGTAGGACATTACGGCTACACCTTC. Translated: CSAPNPVGHYGYTF.

With respect to this clonotype: At one boundary the junction diverges from the germline segment, which might be a read error. V usage is TRBV20-1 and J usage is TRBJ2-6, with D perhaps TRBD1 (5 bases). The CDR3 has 18 amino acids. Germline V CDR1 and CDR2: DFQATT, SNEGSKA (reference sequence). This CDR3 reads CSARDSRDGSSGANVMTF. As DNA, the CDR3 is TGCAGTGCTAGAGATAGCAGGGATGGGTCGTCTGGGGCCAACGTCATGACTTTC.

The V call is TRBV28, the J call TRBJ1-2, with D possibly being TRBD1 (6 bases). Deletions cut 6 bases from V and 5 bases from J, with 16 bases between. CDR1 MDHEN and CDR2 SYDVKM come from the germline V gene. This CDR3 has 14 residues. The CDR3 here is CASSPTGRKYGYTF. The CDR3 bases are TGTGCCAGCAGCCCCACAGGGAGGAAATATGGCTACACCTTC.

The table lists this clonotype with a few counts. The rearrangement uses TRBV5-1 and TRBJ2-7; weak D call: TRBD1 (6 bases). CDR1 and CDR2 (germline): SGHRS, YFSETQ. This CDR3 spans 13 amino acids. V lost 5 bases to trimming and J lost 6 bases, with 15 bases between them. The CDR3 sequence: CASSFTVTGEQYF. The CDR3 DNA is TGCGCCAGCAGTTTCACCGTGACAGGCGAGCAGTACTTC.

V and J are TRBV7-2 and TRBJ1-2, with 7 bases matching TRBD1. With 3 bases clipped from V and 7 bases from J, the junction kept 17 bases outside the gene matches. This CDR3 is built from 17 residues. Germline V gene lookup returns CDR1 SGHTA and CDR2 FQGNSA. CDR3 protein: CASSFFSPDRSSSGYTF. CDR3 DNA sequence: TGTGCCAGCAGCTTCTTTTCCCCGGACAGGAGCAGCAGTGGCTACACCTTC.

This clonotype turned up a few times. This rearrangement joins TRBV27 to TRBJ2-5; weak D call: TRBD2 (6 bases). The V gene lost 0 bases and the J gene lost 1 base, with 12 bases spanning the gap. The CDR3 is 16 amino acids. CDR1 is MNHEY, CDR2 SMNVEV, per germline (reference sequence). In DNA, the CDR3 is TGTGCCAGCAGTTTATCTTTCCCCGGGGGCCAAGAGACCCAGTACTTC. It yields the protein CASSLSFPGGQETQYF.

The chain is built from TRBV11-2 and TRBJ2-7; D call uncertain. The CDR3 is 13 residues long. The V gene lost 7 bases and the J gene lost 0 bases, with 10 bases spanning the gap. The germline gives CDR1 SGHAT, CDR2 FQNNGV. CDR3 DNA: TGTGCCAGCACGAAACGCGGCTCCTACGAGCAGTACTTC. Amino acid sequence: CASTKRGSYEQYF. Together with reference TRBV11-2 and TRBJ2-7, the CDR3 gives the full variable domain: EAGVAQSPRYKIIEKRQSVAFWCNPISGHATLYWYQQILGQGPKLLIQFQNNGVVDDSQLPKDRFSAERLKGVDSTLKIQPAKLEDSAVYLCASTKRGSYEQYFGPGTRLTVT.